This T cell receptor beta chain was captured in a study of blood T cell repertoires in COVID-19. The wider study: The United States, Italy and Spain were the sources of the acute and convalescent COVID-19 samples. PBMCs, B-cell-depleted T cells, or T cells provided the cDNA or gDNA that made up the material.

Only in-frame clones appear in the TCRdb table, and some are missing; sequencing was by immunoSEQ multiplex PCR. Here the sample spans approximately 58,000 clones, 81% being singletons. The sequence was collected from a man aged 55 to 70 with COVID-19, enrolled during active disease. Sequences were obtained from peripheral blood.

As DNA, the CDR3 is TGTGCCAGCAGCGTAGGCCCAGGGAACACTGAAGCTTTCTTT. This translates into CASSVGPGNTEAFF. The rearrangement joins TRBV9 to TRBJ1-1, with D uncertain. Trimming took off 0 bases at V and 1 base at J, with 7 bases between the two ends. Germline V gives CDR1 SGDLS, CDR2 YYNGEE. CDR3 size: 14 residues. Combining the CDR3 with reference TRBV9 and TRBJ1-1 gives the whole variable domain DSGVTQTPKHLITATGQRVTLRCSPRSGDLSVYWYQQSLDQGLQFLIQYYNGEERAKGNILERFSAQQFPDLHSELNLSSLELGDSALYFCASSVGPGNTEAFFGQGTRLTVV.